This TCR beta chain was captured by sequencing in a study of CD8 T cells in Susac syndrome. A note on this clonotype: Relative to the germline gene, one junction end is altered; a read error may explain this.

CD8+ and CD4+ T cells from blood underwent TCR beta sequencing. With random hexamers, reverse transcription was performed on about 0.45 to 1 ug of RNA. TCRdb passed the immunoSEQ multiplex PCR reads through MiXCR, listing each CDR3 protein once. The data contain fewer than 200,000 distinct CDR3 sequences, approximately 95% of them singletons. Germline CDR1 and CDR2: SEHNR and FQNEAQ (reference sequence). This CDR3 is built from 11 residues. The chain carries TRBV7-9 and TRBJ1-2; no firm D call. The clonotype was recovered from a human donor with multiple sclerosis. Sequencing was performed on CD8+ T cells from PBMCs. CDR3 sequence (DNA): TGTGCCAGCAGCAAAACACCCGGGCTTCACTTC. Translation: CASSKTPGLHF.